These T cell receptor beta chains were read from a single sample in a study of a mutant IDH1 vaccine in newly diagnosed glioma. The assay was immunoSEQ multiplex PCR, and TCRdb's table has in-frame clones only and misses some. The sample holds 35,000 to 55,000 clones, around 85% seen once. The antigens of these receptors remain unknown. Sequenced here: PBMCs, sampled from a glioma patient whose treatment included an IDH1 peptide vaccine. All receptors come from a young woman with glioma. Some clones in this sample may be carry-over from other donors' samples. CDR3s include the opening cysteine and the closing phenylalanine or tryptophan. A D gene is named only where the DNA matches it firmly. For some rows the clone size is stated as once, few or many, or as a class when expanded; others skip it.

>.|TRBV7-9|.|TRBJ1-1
CASSLATDTENTEAFF
TGTGCCAGCAGCTTAGCGACGGACACAGAGAACACTGAAGCTTTCTTT
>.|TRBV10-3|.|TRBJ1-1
CAISEAATPKGIF
TGTGCCATCAGTGAGGCTGCGACCCCTAAGGGGATCTTT
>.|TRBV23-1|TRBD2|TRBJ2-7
CASSQFPRREGHEQYF
TGCGCCAGCAGTCAATTCCCTCGGCGGGAGGGCCACGAGCAGTACTTC
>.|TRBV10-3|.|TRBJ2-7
CAISDLGQEQYF
TGTGCCATCAGTGACCTTGGACAGGAGCAGTACTTC
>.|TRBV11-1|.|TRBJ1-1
CASSHRQKNTEAFF
TGTGCCAGCAGCCATAGACAGAAGAACACTGAAGCTTTCTTT
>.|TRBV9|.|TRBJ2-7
CASSVGGLLDKGEQYF
TGTGCCAGCAGCGTAGGAGGTTTACTCGACAAGGGCGAGCAGTACTTC
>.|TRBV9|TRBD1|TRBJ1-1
CASSVEGGSEAFF
TGTGCCAGCAGCGTAGAAGGGGGCAGTGAAGCTTTCTTT
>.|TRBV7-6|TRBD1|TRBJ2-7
CASSLEAGQGPYEQYF
TGTGCCAGCAGCTTAGAAGCGGGACAGGGCCCCTACGAGCAGTACTTC
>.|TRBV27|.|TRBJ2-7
CASISGTPEQYF
TGTGCCAGCATATCCGGGACGCCAGAGCAGTACTTC
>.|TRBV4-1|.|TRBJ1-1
CASSQEGEAFF
TGCGCCAGCAGCCAAGAGGGTGAAGCTTTCTTT
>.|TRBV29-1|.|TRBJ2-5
CSVDQGRGETQYF
TGCAGCGTTGACCAGGGGCGCGGAGAGACCCAGTACTTC
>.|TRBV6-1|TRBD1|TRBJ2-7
CASSEEGTEAYEQYF
TGTGCCAGCAGTGAAGAAGGGACAGAAGCCTACGAGCAGTACTTC
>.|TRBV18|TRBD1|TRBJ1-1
CASSLDRVNTEAFF
TGTGCCAGCTCTCTGGACAGGGTGAACACTGAAGCTTTCTTT
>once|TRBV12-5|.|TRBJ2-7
CASGSDGAPYEQYF
TGTGCTAGTGGCTCGGACGGAGCCCCCTACGAGCAGTACTTC
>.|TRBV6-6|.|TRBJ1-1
CASRRQGPMNTEAFF
TGTGCCAGCAGACGGCAGGGGCCTATGAACACTGAAGCTTTCTTT
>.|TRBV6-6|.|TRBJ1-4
CASRAANGEKLFF
TGTGCCAGCAGAGCAGCAAATGGGGAAAAACTGTTTTTT
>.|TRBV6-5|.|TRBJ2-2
CASSRPGGNTGELFF
TGTGCCAGCAGTCGACCCGGAGGAAATACCGGGGAGCTGTTTTTT
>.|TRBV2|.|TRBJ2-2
CASRTRGTGELFF
TGTGCCAGCAGGACTAGAGGCACCGGGGAGCTGTTTTTT
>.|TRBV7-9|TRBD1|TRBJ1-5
CASSFTGVNEPQHF
TGTGCCAGCAGCTTTACAGGGGTCAATGAGCCCCAGCATTTT
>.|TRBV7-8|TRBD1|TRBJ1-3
CASSLEGRGPDTIYF
TGTGCCAGCAGCTTAGAGGGCAGGGGGCCGGACACCATATATTTT
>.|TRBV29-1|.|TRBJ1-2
CSAAFGGAYGYTF
TGCAGCGCGGCTTTTGGGGGAGCCTATGGCTACACCTTC
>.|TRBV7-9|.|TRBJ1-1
CASSLDRNTEAFF
TGTGCCAGCAGCTTAGACCGGAACACTGAAGCTTTCTTT
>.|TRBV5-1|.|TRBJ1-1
CASSWTPNTEAFF
TGCGCCAGCAGCTGGACACCGAACACTGAAGCTTTCTTT
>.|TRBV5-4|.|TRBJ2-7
CASSLGLEPLQQYF
TGTGCCAGCAGCTTGGGCCTAGAACCCCTCCAGCAGTACTTC
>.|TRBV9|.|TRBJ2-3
CASASGTSSNTQYF
TGTGCCAGCGCCTCCGGGACTTCGAGTAATACGCAGTATTTT
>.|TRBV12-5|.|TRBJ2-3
CASAPWRADTQYF
TGTGCTAGTGCCCCTTGGCGTGCAGATACGCAGTATTTT
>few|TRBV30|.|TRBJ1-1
CAWSVKSGTEAFF
TGTGCCTGGAGTGTAAAGTCGGGGACTGAAGCTTTCTTT
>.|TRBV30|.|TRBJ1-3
CASSGVKGNTIYF
TGTGCCTCCTCAGGGGTGAAGGGAAACACCATATATTTT
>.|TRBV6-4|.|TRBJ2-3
CASSEQGTDTQYF
TGTGCCAGCAGTGAGCAGGGCACAGATACGCAGTATTTT
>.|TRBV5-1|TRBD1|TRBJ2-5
CASSPSDREETQYF
TGCGCCAGCAGCCCTAGTGACAGGGAAGAGACCCAGTACTTC
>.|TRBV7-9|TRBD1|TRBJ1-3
CASSSDRGSGNTIYF
TGTGCCAGCAGCTCGGACAGGGGGAGTGGAAACACCATATATTTT
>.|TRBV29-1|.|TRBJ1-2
CSVQGSNYGYTF
TGCAGCGTTCAGGGGAGTAACTATGGCTACACCTTC
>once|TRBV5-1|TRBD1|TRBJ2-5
CASTRTGQGSETQYF
TGCGCCAGCACCCGGACGGGACAGGGCTCAGAGACCCAGTACTTC
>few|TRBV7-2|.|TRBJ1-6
CASSFTGSNSPLHF
TGTGCCAGCAGCTTTACAGGTTCTAATTCACCCCTCCACTTT
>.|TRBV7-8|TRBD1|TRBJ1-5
CASSYLLATGGNQPQHF
TGTGCCAGCAGCTACCTTTTAGCCACAGGGGGCAATCAGCCCCAGCATTTT
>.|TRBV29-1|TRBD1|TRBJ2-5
CSAPGGTGGRGETQYF
TGCAGCGCCCCCGGGGGGACAGGGGGCAGGGGGGAGACCCAGTACTTC
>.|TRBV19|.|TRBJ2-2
CASSIYTGELFF
TGTGCCAGTAGTATATACACCGGGGAGCTGTTTTTT
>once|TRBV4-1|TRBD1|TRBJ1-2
CASSQIIRVQGALPGYTF
TGCGCCAGCAGCCAGATCATCCGGGTCCAGGGGGCGCTTCCTGGCTACACCTTC
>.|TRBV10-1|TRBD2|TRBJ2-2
CASSDLGLAGTGELFF
TGCGCCAGCAGTGACTTGGGACTAGCGGGCACCGGGGAGCTGTTTTTT
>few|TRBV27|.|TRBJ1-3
CASSLSGYGGGNTIYF
TGTGCCAGCAGTTTATCAGGGTACGGGGGCGGAAACACCATATATTTT
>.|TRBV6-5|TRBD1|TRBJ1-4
CASGTGGIEKLFF
TGTGCCAGTGGGACAGGGGGAATTGAAAAACTGTTTTTT
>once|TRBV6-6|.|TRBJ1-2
CASSYSTGGYTF
TGTGCCAGCAGTTACTCGACGGGTGGCTACACCTTC
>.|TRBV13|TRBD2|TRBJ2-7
CASRAGNTYEQYF
TGTGCCAGCCGAGCGGGAAACACCTACGAGCAGTACTTC
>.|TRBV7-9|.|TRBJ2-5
CASSPSGRETQYF
TGTGCCAGCAGCCCAAGTGGGCGAGAGACCCAGTACTTC